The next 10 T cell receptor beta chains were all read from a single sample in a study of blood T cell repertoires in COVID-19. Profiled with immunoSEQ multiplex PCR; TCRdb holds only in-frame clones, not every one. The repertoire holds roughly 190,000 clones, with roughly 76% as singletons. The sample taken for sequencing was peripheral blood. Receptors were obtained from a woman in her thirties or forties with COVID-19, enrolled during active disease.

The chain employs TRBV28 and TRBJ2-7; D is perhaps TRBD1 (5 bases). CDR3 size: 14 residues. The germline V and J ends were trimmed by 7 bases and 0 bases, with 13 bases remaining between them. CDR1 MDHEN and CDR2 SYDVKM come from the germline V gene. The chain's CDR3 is CASKWNRLSYEQYF. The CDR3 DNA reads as TGTGCCAGCAAATGGAACAGGCTCTCCTACGAGCAGTACTTC.

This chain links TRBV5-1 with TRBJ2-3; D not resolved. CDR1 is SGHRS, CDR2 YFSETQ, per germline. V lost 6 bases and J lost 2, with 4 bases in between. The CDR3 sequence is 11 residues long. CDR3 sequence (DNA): TGCGCCAGCACCAACACAGATACGCAGTATTTT. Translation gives CASTNTDTQYF.

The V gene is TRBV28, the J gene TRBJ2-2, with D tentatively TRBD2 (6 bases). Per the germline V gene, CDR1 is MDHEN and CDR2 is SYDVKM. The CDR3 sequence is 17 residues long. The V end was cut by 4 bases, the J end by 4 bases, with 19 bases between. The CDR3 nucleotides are TGTGCCAGCAGTTCCCCGTCGGGGGATTCAGGCACCGGGGAGCTGTTTTTT. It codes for CASSSPSGDSGTGELFF.

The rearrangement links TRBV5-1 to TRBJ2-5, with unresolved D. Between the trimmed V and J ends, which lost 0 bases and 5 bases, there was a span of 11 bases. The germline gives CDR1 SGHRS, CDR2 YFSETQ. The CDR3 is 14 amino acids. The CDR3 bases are TGCGCCAGCAGCTTGGTAGTCGGTTTGGAGACCCAGTACTTC. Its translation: CASSLVVGLETQYF.

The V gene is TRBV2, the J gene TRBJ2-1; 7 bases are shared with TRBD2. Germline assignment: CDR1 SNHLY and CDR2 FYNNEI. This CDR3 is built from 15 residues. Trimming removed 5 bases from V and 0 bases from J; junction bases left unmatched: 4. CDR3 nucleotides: TGTGCCAGCAGTACCCTAGCGGCCTCCTACAATGAGCAGTTCTTC. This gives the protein CASSTLAASYNEQFF.

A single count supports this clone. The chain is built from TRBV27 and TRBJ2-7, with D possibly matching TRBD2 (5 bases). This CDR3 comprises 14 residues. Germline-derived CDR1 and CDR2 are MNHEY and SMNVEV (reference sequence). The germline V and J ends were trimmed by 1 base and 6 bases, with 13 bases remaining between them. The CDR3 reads CASSLYSDFREQYF. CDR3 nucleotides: TGTGCCAGCAGTTTATACTCGGACTTCCGCGAGCAGTACTTC.

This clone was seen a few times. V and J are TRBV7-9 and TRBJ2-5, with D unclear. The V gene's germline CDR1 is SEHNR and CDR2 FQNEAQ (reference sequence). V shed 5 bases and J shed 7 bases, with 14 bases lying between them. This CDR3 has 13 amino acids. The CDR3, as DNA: TGTGCCAGCAGCCCCGGTCCGCGGTGGACCCAGTACTTC. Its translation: CASSPGPRWTQYF.

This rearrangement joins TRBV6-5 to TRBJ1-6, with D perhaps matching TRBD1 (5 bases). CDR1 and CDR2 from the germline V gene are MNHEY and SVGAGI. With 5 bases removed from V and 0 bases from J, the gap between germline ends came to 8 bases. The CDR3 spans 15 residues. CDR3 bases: TGTGCCAGCAGTCAGGGAATCTCCTATAATTCACCCCTCCACTTT. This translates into CASSQGISYNSPLHF.

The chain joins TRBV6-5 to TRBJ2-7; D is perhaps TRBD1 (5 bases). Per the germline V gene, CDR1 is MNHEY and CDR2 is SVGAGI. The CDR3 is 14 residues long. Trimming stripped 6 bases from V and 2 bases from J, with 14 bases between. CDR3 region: CASRNLRVPYEQYF. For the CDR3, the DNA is TGTGCCAGCAGAAACCTCAGGGTCCCCTACGAGCAGTACTTC.

CDR3 sequence (DNA): TGTGCCAGCAGTTTTGTGACAGGGTCATCTGAGCAGTTCTTC. Translation gives CASSFVTGSSEQFF. The chain employs TRBV6-6 and TRBJ2-1, with TRBD1 matching over 7 bases. The CDR3 sequence is 14 residues long. J was trimmed by 9 bases and V by 4 bases; bases with no gene match: 9. Germline CDR1 reads MNHNY; CDR2 reads SVGAGI (reference sequence).